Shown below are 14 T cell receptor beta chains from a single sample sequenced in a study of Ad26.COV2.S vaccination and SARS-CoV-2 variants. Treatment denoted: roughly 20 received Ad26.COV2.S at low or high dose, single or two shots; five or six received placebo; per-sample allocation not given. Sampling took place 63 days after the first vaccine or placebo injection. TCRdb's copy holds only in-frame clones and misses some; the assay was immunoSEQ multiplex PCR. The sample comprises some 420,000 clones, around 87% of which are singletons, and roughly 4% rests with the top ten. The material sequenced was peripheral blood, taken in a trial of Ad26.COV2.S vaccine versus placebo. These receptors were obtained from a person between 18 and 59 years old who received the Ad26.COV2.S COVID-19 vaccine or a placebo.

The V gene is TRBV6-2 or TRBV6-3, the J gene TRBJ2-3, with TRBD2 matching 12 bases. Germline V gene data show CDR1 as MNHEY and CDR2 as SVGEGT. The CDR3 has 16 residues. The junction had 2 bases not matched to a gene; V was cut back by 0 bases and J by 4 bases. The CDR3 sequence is CASSYSLAGGPDTQYF. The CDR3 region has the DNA TGTGCCAGCAGTTACTCGCTAGCGGGGGGGCCAGATACGCAGTATTTT.

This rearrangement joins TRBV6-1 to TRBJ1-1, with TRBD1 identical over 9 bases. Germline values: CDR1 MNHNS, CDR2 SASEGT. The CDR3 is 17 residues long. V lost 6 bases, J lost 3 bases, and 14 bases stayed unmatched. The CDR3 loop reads CASSEITGGPGDTEAFF. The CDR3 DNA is TGTGCCAGCAGCGAAATTACAGGGGGCCCGGGGGACACTGAAGCTTTCTTT.

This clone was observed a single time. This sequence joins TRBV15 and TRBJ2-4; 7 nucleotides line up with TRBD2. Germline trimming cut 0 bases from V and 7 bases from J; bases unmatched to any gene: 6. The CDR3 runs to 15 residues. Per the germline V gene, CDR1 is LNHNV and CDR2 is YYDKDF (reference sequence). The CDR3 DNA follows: TGTGCCACCAGCAGAGATCTGGTGGGGGGGAACATTCAGTACTTC. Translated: CATSRDLVGGNIQYF.

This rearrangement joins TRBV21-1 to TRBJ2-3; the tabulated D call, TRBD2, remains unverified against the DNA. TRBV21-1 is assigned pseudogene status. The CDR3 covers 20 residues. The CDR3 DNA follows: TGTGCCAGCAGCCATAAACTAGCGGGGGCTCGGTGCGTCGGCACAGATACGCAGTATTTT. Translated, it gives CASSHKLAGARCVGTDTQYF.

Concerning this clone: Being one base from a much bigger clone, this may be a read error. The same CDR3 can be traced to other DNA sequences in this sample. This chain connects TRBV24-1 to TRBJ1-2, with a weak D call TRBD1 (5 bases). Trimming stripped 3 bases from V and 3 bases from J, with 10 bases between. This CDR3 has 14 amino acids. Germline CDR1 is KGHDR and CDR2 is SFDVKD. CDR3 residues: CATSDPGRDYGYTF. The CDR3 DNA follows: TGTGCCACCAGTGATCCGGGACGGGACTATGGCTACACCTTC.

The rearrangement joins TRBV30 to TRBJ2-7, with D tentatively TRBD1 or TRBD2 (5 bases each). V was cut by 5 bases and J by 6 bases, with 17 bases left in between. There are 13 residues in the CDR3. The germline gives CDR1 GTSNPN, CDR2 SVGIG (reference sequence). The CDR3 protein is CAWEGDAPGEQYF. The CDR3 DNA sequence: TGTGCCTGGGAAGGGGACGCTCCGGGCGAGCAGTACTTC.

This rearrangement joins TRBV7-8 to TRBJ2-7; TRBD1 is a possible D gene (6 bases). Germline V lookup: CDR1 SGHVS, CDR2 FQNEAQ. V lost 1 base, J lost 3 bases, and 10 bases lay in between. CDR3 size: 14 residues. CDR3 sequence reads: CASSLVTGNYEQYF. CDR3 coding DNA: TGTGCCAGCAGCTTAGTCACAGGGAACTACGAGCAGTACTTC.

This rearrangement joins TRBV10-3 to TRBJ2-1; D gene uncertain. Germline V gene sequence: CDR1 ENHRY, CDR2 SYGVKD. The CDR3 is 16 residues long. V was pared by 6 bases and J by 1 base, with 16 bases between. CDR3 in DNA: TGTGCCATCAGCGGAGACTCGTCTACTTCCTACAATGAGCAGTTCTTC. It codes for CAISGDSSTSYNEQFF.

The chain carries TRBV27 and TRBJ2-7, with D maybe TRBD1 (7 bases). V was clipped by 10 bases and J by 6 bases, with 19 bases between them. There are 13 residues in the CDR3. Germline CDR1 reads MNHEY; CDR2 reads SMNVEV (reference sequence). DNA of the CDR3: TGTGCCATATGGGGCAGGGGGGCCGCCGAGCAGTACTTC. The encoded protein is CAIWGRGAAEQYF.

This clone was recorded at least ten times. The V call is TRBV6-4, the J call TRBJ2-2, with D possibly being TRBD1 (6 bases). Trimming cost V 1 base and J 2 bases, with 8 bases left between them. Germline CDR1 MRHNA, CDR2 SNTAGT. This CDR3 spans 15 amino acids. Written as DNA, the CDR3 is TGTGCCAGCAGTGACTTGGGACACAACACCGGGGAGCTGTTTTTT. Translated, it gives CASSDLGHNTGELFF.

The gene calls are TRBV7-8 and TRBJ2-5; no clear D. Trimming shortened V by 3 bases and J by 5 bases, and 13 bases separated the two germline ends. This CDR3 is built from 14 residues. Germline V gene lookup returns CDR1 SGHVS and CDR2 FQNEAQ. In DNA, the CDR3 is TGTGCCAGCAGCTTGTTCTCGGTTGAGGAGACCCAGTACTTC. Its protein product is CASSLFSVEETQYF.

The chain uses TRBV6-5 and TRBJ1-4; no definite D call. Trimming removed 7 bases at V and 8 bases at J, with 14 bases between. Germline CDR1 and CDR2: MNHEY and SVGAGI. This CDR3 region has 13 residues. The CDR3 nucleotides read TGTGCCAGCATCGCTCCCCCGGGGGAAAAACTGTTTTTT. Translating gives CASIAPPGEKLFF.

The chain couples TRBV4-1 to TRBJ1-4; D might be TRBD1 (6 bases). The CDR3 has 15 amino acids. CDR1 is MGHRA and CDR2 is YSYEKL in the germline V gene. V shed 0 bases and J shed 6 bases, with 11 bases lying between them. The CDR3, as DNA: TGCGCCAGCAGCCAAGACCAGGGGAGGGATGAAAAACTGTTTTTT. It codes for CASSQDQGRDEKLFF.

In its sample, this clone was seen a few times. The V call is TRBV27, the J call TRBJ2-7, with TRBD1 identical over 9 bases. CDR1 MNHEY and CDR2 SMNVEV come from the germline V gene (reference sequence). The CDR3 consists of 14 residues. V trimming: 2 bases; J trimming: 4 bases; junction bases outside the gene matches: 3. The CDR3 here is CASSLRGTGYEQYF. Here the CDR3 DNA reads TGTGCCAGCAGTTTAAGGGGGACAGGGTACGAGCAGTACTTC.